The 20 T cell receptor beta chains below come from one sample, sequenced in a study of blood T cell repertoires in COVID-19. TCRdb's copy holds only in-frame clones and misses some; the assay was immunoSEQ multiplex PCR. The data contain about 310,000 clones, around 91% of them singletons. What was sequenced was PBMCs or T cells enriched from blood (not recorded which). All receptors derive from a middle-aged woman who had recovered from COVID-19.

The CDR3 region has the DNA TGTGCCAGCAGTCCGGTCCAACGAGGAGGGGAGCTGTTTTTT. This codes for CASSPVQRGGELFF. This sequence joins TRBV27 and TRBJ2-2, with D uncertain. V lost 5 bases to trimming and J lost 8 bases, with 15 bases between them. Germline CDR1 and CDR2: MNHEY and SMNVEV (reference sequence). The CDR3 consists of 14 residues.

The chain joins TRBV2 to TRBJ1-1, with 11 positions matching TRBD1. Trimming cost V 7 bases and J 8 bases; bases outside gene matches: 12. This CDR3 comprises 15 residues. Germline CDR1 is SNHLY and CDR2 is FYNNEI. The CDR3 DNA follows: TGTGCCAGCAAAATACCGGGACAGGGGGGACAGGAAGCTTTCTTT. Translating gives CASKIPGQGGQEAFF. Together with reference TRBV2 and TRBJ1-1, the CDR3 gives the full variable domain: EPEVTQTPSHQVTQMGQEVILRCVPISNHLYFYWYRQILGQKVEFLVSFYNNEISEKSEIFDDQFSVERPDGSNFTLKIRSTKLEDSAMYFCASKIPGQGGQEAFFGQGTRLTVV.

This sequence joins TRBV7-9 and TRBJ2-2; weak D call: TRBD2 (5 bases). Trimming took off 2 bases at V and 7 bases at J, with 14 bases between the two ends. The CDR3 is 15 amino acids. Germline V gene lookup returns CDR1 SEHNR and CDR2 FQNEAQ (reference sequence). The CDR3 protein is CASSLYLAQVGELFF. CDR3 DNA sequence: TGTGCCAGCAGCTTATATTTAGCGCAGGTCGGGGAGCTGTTTTTT.

The rearrangement uses TRBV7-2 and TRBJ2-3; 8 bases align to TRBD2. The CDR3 loop spans 17 amino acids. V gave up 5 bases and J gave up 4 bases; unmatched junction bases: 14. From germline, CDR1 is SGHTA and CDR2 FQGNSA. The CDR3 region has the DNA TGTGCCAGCAGCCTATTCCCAGCGGGAGAGGGCGCAGATACGCAGTATTTT. Its protein product is CASSLFPAGEGADTQYF.

The chain uses TRBV3-1 (or the pseudogene TRBV3-2) and TRBJ2-7; TRBD1 matches at 8 bases. This CDR3 region has 14 residues. CDR1 is LGHDT and CDR2 is YNNKEL in the germline V gene (reference sequence). V trimming: 1 base; J trimming: 5 bases; junction bases outside the gene matches: 4. CDR3 in amino acids: CASSQGQGTHEQYF. DNA of the CDR3: TGTGCCAGCAGCCAAGGACAGGGGACCCACGAGCAGTACTTC.

The chain is built from TRBV18 and TRBJ2-1, with 7 bases lining up with TRBD2. The germline V gene encodes CDR1 KGHSH and CDR2 LQKENI. Unmatched junction bases numbered 18, after V lost 0 bases and J lost 7 bases. CDR3 size: 19 residues. In DNA, the CDR3 is TGTGCCAGCTCACCACCATCGGCGGGCGGCGGGAGTCTGGGGAATGAGCAGTTCTTC. Amino acid sequence: CASSPPSAGGGSLGNEQFF. Full variable domain (remainder filled in from reference TRBV18 and TRBJ2-1): NAGVMQNPRHLVRRRGQEARLRCSPMKGHSHVYWYRQLPEEGLKFMVYLQKENIIDESGMPKERFSAEFPKEGPSILRIQQVVRGDSAAYFCASSPPSAGGGSLGNEQFFGPGTRLTVL.

CDR3 region: CASSRQGAEEKLFF. CDR3 nucleotide sequence: TGTGCCAGCAGCCGACAGGGGGCCGAAGAAAAACTGTTTTTT. The chain combines TRBV7-9 with TRBJ1-4; 10 nucleotides line up with TRBD1. The germline CDR1 and CDR2 sequences are SEHNR and FQNEAQ (reference sequence). V was pared by 5 bases and J by 8 bases, with 5 bases of the junction left unmatched. This CDR3 has 14 amino acids.

This clone was observed a handful of times. The rearrangement joins TRBV6-6 to TRBJ1-1, with TRBD1 as a possible D gene (5 bases). CDR1 MNHNY and CDR2 SVGAGI come from the germline V gene (reference sequence). This CDR3 is 14 amino acids long. With 0 bases removed from V and 3 bases from J, the gap between germline ends came to 8 bases. Written as DNA, the CDR3 is TGTGCCAGCAGTTACTCGGGGGGTTACACTGAAGCTTTCTTT. This gives the protein CASSYSGGYTEAFF.

J is TRBJ1-5 and V is TRBV3-1 (or the pseudogene TRBV3-2); 8 positions agree with TRBD1. Per the germline V gene, CDR1 is LGHDT and CDR2 is YNNKEL (reference sequence). The CDR3 sequence is 17 residues long. V dropped 1 base and J dropped 6; count of bases not matched to a gene: 11. The CDR3 DNA reads as TGTGCCAGCAGCCAAGGGTATCGGACAGGGAGAGGTCAGCCCCAGCATTTT. This translates into CASSQGYRTGRGQPQHF.

V is TRBV19 and J is TRBJ1-1; D not certain. CDR1 and CDR2 from the germline V gene are LNHDA and SQIVND (reference sequence). The CDR3 covers 16 residues. The V end lost 1 base, the J end lost 1 base, and 13 bases lay between the germline ends. In nucleotides, the CDR3 is TGTGCCAGTAGTATAGGCCTGCGGGTAGGGAACACTGAAGCTTTCTTT. Amino acids: CASSIGLRVGNTEAFF.

V and J are TRBV7-9 and TRBJ2-3; 8 nucleotides match TRBD1. The germline CDR1 and CDR2 sequences are SEHNR and FQNEAQ (reference sequence). Germline trimming cut 1 base from V and 2 bases from J; bases unmatched to any gene: 8. The CDR3 has 17 residues. CDR3 amino acids: CASSLVSGGITTDTQYF. The CDR3 nucleotides are TGTGCCAGCAGCTTAGTTTCAGGGGGCATTACCACAGATACGCAGTATTTT.

V gene TRBV6-5 combines with J gene TRBJ2-2, with D perhaps TRBD2 (6 bases). Trimming pared 6 bases from V and 6 bases from J, leaving 17 bases between. Germline CDR1 and CDR2: MNHEY and SVGAGI. This CDR3 region has 15 residues. The CDR3 here is CASRGWGVAAGELFF. Here the CDR3 DNA reads TGTGCCAGCAGGGGATGGGGGGTGGCGGCCGGGGAGCTGTTTTTT.

This chain links TRBV12-3 or TRBV12-4 with TRBJ1-1; D is unresolved. CDR3 size: 12 residues. V was shortened by 3 bases and J by 4 bases, with 6 bases between the two germline ends. The CDR3 loop reads CASSFISTEAFF. CDR3 DNA: TGTGCCAGCAGTTTCATTAGCACTGAAGCTTTCTTT.

The chain couples TRBV29-1 to TRBJ1-3, with D unclear. Germline CDR1 is SQVTM and CDR2 is ANQGSEA. Trimming took off 3 bases at V and 4 bases at J, with 7 bases between the two ends. CDR3 length: 12 residues. The CDR3 DNA follows: TGCAGCGTTGACACGGGAGGAAACACCATATATTTT. It is translated as CSVDTGGNTIYF.

This sequence joins TRBV28 and TRBJ2-5, with TRBD2 matching over 14 bases. The CDR3 runs to 17 residues. The germline V gene encodes CDR1 MDHEN and CDR2 SYDVKM. The junction had 10 bases not matched to a gene; V was cut back by 5 bases and J by 5 bases. The CDR3 is CASSPPRLAGGLETQYF. The DNA of the CDR3 is TGTGCCAGCAGTCCCCCCAGACTAGCGGGGGGGCTGGAGACCCAGTACTTC.

This clone was detected a few times. This chain links TRBV2 with TRBJ1-2, with 8 positions matching TRBD1. V trimming: 4 bases; J trimming: 7 bases; junction bases outside the gene matches: 11. The CDR3 spans 15 residues. From germline, CDR1 is SNHLY and CDR2 FYNNEI. The CDR3 bases are TGTGCCAGCAGTGGACCGGGACAGGCAACGGGTGGCTACACCTTC. This translates into CASSGPGQATGGYTF.

V usage is TRBV24-1 and J usage is TRBJ2-5; 9 bases are a match to TRBD1. Trimming removed 4 bases from V and 4 bases from J; junction bases left unmatched: 6. The CDR3 runs to 15 residues. Germline V gene sequence: CDR1 KGHDR, CDR2 SFDVKD. The CDR3 DNA reads TGTGCCACCAGTGAGCCCGGGACAGGGATAGAGACCCAGTACTTC. Its protein is CATSEPGTGIETQYF.

The rearrangement joins TRBV21-1 to TRBJ2-1; the D call of TRBD1 is as the table states it, not checked on the DNA. TRBV21-1 is tagged as a pseudogene. The CDR3 is 18 residues long. As DNA, the CDR3 is TGTGCCAGCCGGGGGACAGCTCCTTGGAGGACTACGGACAATGAGCAGTTCTTC. It codes for CASRGTAPWRTTDNEQFF.

The rearrangement links TRBV3-1 (or the pseudogene TRBV3-2) to TRBJ2-7, with 10 bases lining up with TRBD2. This CDR3 has 18 residues. In germline, CDR1 is LGHDT, CDR2 YNNKEL (reference sequence). Losses at the gene ends were 1 base for V and 4 bases for J; bases not matched to a gene: 13. The CDR3 DNA is TGTGCCAGCAGCCAAGTCCGAGGGGCTAGCGGGAGAAGTTACGAGCAGTACTTC. Translating it yields CASSQVRGASGRSYEQYF.

This chain joins TRBV25-1 and TRBJ2-5; TRBD1 matches at 8 bases. Germline V gene sequence: CDR1 MGHDK, CDR2 SYGVNS. The CDR3 runs to 13 residues. V gave up 6 bases and J gave up 4 bases; unmatched junction bases: 4. CDR3 sequence reads: CASSPGTGETQYF. CDR3 DNA sequence: TGTGCCAGCAGCCCCGGGACAGGAGAGACCCAGTACTTC. Together with reference TRBV25-1 and TRBJ2-5, the CDR3 gives the full variable domain: EADIYQTPRYLVIGTGKKITLECSQTMGHDKMYWYQQDPGMELHLIHYSYGVNSTEKGDLSSESTVSRIRTEHFPLTLESARPSHTSQYLCASSPGTGETQYFGPGTRLLVL.